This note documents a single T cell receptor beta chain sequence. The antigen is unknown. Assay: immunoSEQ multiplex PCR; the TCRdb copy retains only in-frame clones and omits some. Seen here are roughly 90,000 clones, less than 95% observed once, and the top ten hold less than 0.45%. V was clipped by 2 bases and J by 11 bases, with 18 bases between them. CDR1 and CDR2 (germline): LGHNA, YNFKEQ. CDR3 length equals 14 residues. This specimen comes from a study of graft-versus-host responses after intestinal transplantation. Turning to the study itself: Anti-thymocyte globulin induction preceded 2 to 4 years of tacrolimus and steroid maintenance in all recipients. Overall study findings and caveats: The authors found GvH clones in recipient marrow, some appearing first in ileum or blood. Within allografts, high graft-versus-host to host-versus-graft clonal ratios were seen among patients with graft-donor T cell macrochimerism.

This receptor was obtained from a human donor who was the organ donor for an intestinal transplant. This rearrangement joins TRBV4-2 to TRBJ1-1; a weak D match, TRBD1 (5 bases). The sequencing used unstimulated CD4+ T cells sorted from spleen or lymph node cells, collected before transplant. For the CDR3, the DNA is TGTGCCAGCAGCCAAATAGCAGCCACGGGGGGGGCTTTCTTT. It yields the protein CASSQIAATGGAFF.